The 10 T cell receptor beta chains below all came from one sample that was sequenced in a study of naive and memory T cell subsets. Study-wide findings and caveats: Especially in CD8 cells, naive repertoires contained a few larger clonotypes, possibly CD45RA-re-expressing memory cells.

Two oligonucleotides, mixed equimolar, formed the beta constant-region primer covering TRBC1 and TRBC2. Nested alpha and beta constant-region primers with the SP2 primer drove four PCR rounds on ligated cDNA. Each CDR3 protein is one row after TCRdb ran MiXCR on the UMI-ligation and nested PCR reads. The profile shows 150,000 or so distinct CDR3 sequences, over 20% of them singletons. These receptors' antigens are unknown. Sequencing was done on a sample of naive CD4+ T cells from blood. These receptors were obtained from a human donor in good health.

There are many counts of this clonotype. The chain uses TRBV12-3 or TRBV12-4 and TRBJ2-2; D call uncertain. Trimming left V 5 bases short and J 0 bases short, with 13 bases between. The length of the CDR3 is 16 residues. CDR3 sequence reads: CASSPLGGSNTGELFF. CDR3 bases: TGTGCCAGCAGTCCCCTGGGTGGCTCGAACACCGGGGAGCTGTTTTTT.

The CDR3 DNA sequence: TGTGCCAGCAGTTTCGGGCTAGCGGCAAGTAATGAGCAGTTCTTC. Residues: CASSFGLAASNEQFF. The chain combines TRBV28 with TRBJ2-1; 7 bases match TRBD2. There are 15 residues in the CDR3. V trimming: 3 bases; J trimming: 7 bases; junction bases outside the gene matches: 9. Germline loops: CDR1 MDHEN, CDR2 SYDVKM.

In its sample, this clonotype was seen a few times. This chain uses TRBV4-1 with TRBJ1-2, with 7 bases fitting TRBD1. The CDR3 is 14 residues long. In germline, CDR1 is MGHRA, CDR2 YSYEKL. The V gene end was trimmed by 2 bases and the J gene end by 6 bases; junction bases not matched to a gene: 6. As DNA, the CDR3 is TGCGCCAGCAGCCAAAGTACAGGGGAGGATGGCTACACCTTC. Amino acids: CASSQSTGEDGYTF.

The genes are TRBV9 and TRBJ2-7; possible D gene TRBD1, 6 bases. In germline, CDR1 is SGDLS, CDR2 YYNGEE. This CDR3 has 13 residues. V was cut by 7 bases and J by 3 bases, with 14 bases left in between. The CDR3 region has the DNA TGTGCCAGCTCAAGGACAGATGGCTACGAGCAGTACTTC. As protein: CASSRTDGYEQYF.

This clonotype was observed at least ten times. The chain recombines TRBV6-5 with TRBJ1-5; D uncertain. V was clipped by 6 bases and J by 0 bases, with 6 bases between them. The V gene's germline CDR1 is MNHEY and CDR2 SVGAGI. CDR3 length: 13 amino acids. The CDR3 reads CASRAASNQPQHF. CDR3 nucleotide sequence: TGTGCCAGCAGAGCTGCTAGCAATCAGCCCCAGCATTTT.

The rearrangement uses TRBV20-1 and TRBJ1-5; no clear D gene. The V gene's germline CDR1 is DFQATT and CDR2 SNEGSKA (reference sequence). CDR3 length: 12 amino acids. Deletions cut 4 bases from V and 2 bases from J, with 6 bases between. CDR3 residues: CSAKVGNQPQHF. Here the CDR3 DNA reads TGCAGTGCTAAAGTAGGCAATCAGCCCCAGCATTTT.

J is TRBJ2-6 and V is TRBV7-6; maybe TRBD2 (5 bases). Germline V lookup: CDR1 SGHVS, CDR2 FNYEAQ. The CDR3 runs 16 residues. V dropped 5 bases and J dropped 0 bases, with 11 bases sitting between them. CDR3 DNA sequence: TGTGCCAGCAGCCCGGTAGGGAGCTCTGGGGCCAACGTCCTGACTTTC. Translated: CASSPVGSSGANVLTF.

This clonotype came up a few times. The V call is TRBV2, the J call TRBJ2-1; D is tentatively TRBD1 or TRBD2 (5 bases each). The CDR3 loop spans 13 amino acids. The V end lost 3 bases, the J end lost 3 bases, and 6 bases lay between the germline ends. Germline V gives CDR1 SNHLY, CDR2 FYNNEI. This CDR3 is CASSEGDYNEQFF. CDR3 nucleotide sequence: TGTGCCAGCAGTGAGGGGGACTACAATGAGCAGTTCTTC.

The chain uses TRBV20-1 and TRBJ2-5; 7 nucleotides align to TRBD1. V shed 5 bases, J shed 1 base, and the junction held 10 bases outside the gene matches. CDR1 is DFQATT, CDR2 SNEGSKA, per germline (reference sequence). The CDR3 is 15 residues long. In DNA form, the CDR3 reads TGCAGTGCTGGAACAGGGGTGGTCATCCAAGAGACCCAGTACTTC. Its translation: CSAGTGVVIQETQYF.

In its sample, this clonotype was seen a few times. The CDR3 sequence is CASRFTGQTSYEQYF. In nucleotides, the CDR3 is TGTGCCAGTAGGTTTACAGGACAAACATCCTACGAGCAGTACTTC. The gene calls are TRBV19 and TRBJ2-7, with D perhaps TRBD1 (5 bases). The CDR3 runs to 15 residues. V lost 6 bases and J lost 1, with 16 bases in between. Germline assignment: CDR1 LNHDA and CDR2 SQIVND (reference sequence).